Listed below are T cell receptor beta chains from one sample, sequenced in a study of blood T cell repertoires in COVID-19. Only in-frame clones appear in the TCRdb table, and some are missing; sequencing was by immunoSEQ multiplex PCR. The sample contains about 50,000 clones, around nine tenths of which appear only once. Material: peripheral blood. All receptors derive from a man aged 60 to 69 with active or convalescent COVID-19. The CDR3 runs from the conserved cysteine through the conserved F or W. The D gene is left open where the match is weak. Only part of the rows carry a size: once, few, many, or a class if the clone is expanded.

cdr3_aa: CASSPATGNSPLHF
cdr3_nt: TGTGCCAGCTCACCGGCCACGGGAAATTCACCCCTCCACTTT
j_call: TRBJ1-6
d_call: .
clone_size: .
v_call: TRBV2

cdr3_aa: CASSSGTTQYF
cdr3_nt: TGTGCCAGCAGTTCCGGGACTACTCAGTATTTT
j_call: TRBJ2-3
d_call: TRBD2
clone_size: .
v_call: TRBV12-3/TRBV12-4

cdr3_aa: CASSTVDSQRGTEAFF
cdr3_nt: TGTGCCAGCAGCACTGTGGACAGTCAGAGGGGTACTGAAGCTTTCTTT
j_call: TRBJ1-1
d_call: .
clone_size: .
v_call: TRBV5-5

cdr3_aa: CASSREPNTEAFF
cdr3_nt: TGTGCCAGCAGTCGGGAACCGAACACTGAAGCTTTCTTT
j_call: TRBJ1-1
d_call: .
clone_size: .
v_call: TRBV2

cdr3_aa: CASSKTGGVQFF
cdr3_nt: TGCGCCAGCAGCAAAACAGGGGGCGTGCAGTTCTTC
j_call: TRBJ2-1
d_call: TRBD1
clone_size: once
v_call: TRBV5-1

cdr3_aa: CASRLTGGAETQYF
cdr3_nt: TGTGCCAGCAGGTTGACAGGGGGTGCGGAGACCCAGTACTTC
j_call: TRBJ2-5
d_call: TRBD1
clone_size: .
v_call: TRBV28

cdr3_aa: CASSEGGFTLHF
cdr3_nt: TGTGCCAGCAGTGAGGGGGGGTTCACCCTCCACTTT
j_call: TRBJ1-6
d_call: .
clone_size: .
v_call: TRBV2

cdr3_aa: CASSQDLGGTNEKLFF
cdr3_nt: TGCGCCAGCAGCCAAGATCTCGGGGGAACTAATGAAAAACTGTTTTTT
j_call: TRBJ1-4
d_call: .
clone_size: .
v_call: TRBV4-1

cdr3_aa: CASSPGQPDEQYF
cdr3_nt: TGTGCCAGCTCACCAGGACAGCCCGACGAGCAGTACTTC
j_call: TRBJ2-7
d_call: .
clone_size: .
v_call: TRBV18

cdr3_aa: CASSGGQPSSPLHF
cdr3_nt: TGCGCCAGCAGCGGCGGACAGCCAAGCTCACCCCTCCACTTT
j_call: TRBJ1-6
d_call: .
clone_size: .
v_call: TRBV5-1

cdr3_aa: CASSLGGLAGTDTQYF
cdr3_nt: TGTGCCAGCAGCTTAGGTGGACTAGCGGGCACAGATACGCAGTATTTT
j_call: TRBJ2-3
d_call: TRBD2
clone_size: .
v_call: TRBV13

cdr3_aa: CTSSLCREVQGNQPQHF
cdr3_nt: TGCACCAGCAGCCTTTGTCGAGAGGTGCAGGGGAATCAGCCCCAGCATTTT
j_call: TRBJ1-5
d_call: .
clone_size: .
v_call: TRBV1

cdr3_aa: CASRGLTDTQYF
cdr3_nt: TGTGCCAGCAGGGGGCTTACAGATACGCAGTATTTT
j_call: TRBJ2-3
d_call: TRBD1
clone_size: .
v_call: TRBV19

cdr3_aa: CASTEGLAGGEQYF
cdr3_nt: TGTGCCAGCACCGAGGGTCTAGCGGGAGGTGAGCAGTACTTC
j_call: TRBJ2-7
d_call: TRBD2
clone_size: .
v_call: TRBV2

cdr3_aa: CAIRVRDSNTDTQYF
cdr3_nt: TGTGCCATCAGAGTCCGGGACTCAAACACAGATACGCAGTATTTT
j_call: TRBJ2-3
d_call: .
clone_size: once
v_call: TRBV10-3

cdr3_aa: CASSPKQGGRRDTQYF
cdr3_nt: TGTGCCAGCAGCCCGAAACAGGGGGGGCGGAGGGATACGCAGTATTTT
j_call: TRBJ2-3
d_call: .
clone_size: .
v_call: TRBV5-4

cdr3_aa: CAWSVRLRHRLGYTF
cdr3_nt: TGTGCCTGGAGTGTACGGCTTCGACACCGGCTGGGCTACACCTTC
j_call: TRBJ1-2
d_call: .
clone_size: .
v_call: TRBV30

cdr3_aa: CASSQTRTRGRNQPQHF
cdr3_nt: TGCGCCAGCAGCCAAACCAGAACCAGGGGAAGAAATCAGCCCCAGCATTTT
j_call: TRBJ1-5
d_call: .
clone_size: .
v_call: TRBV4-1

cdr3_aa: CASRKRQSAPNMNTEAFF
cdr3_nt: TGTGCCAGCAGGAAACGACAGTCGGCTCCCAACATGAACACTGAAGCTTTCTTT
j_call: TRBJ1-1
d_call: .
clone_size: .
v_call: TRBV7-8

cdr3_aa: CASSLSPPSGGHQETQYF
cdr3_nt: TGTGCCAGCAGCTTAAGCCCCCCTAGCGGGGGACACCAAGAGACCCAGTACTTC
j_call: TRBJ2-5
d_call: TRBD2
clone_size: .
v_call: TRBV7-6

cdr3_aa: CASSPGEKWNTEAFF
cdr3_nt: TGTGCCAGCAGCCCTGGTGAGAAGTGGAACACTGAAGCTTTCTTT
j_call: TRBJ1-1
d_call: .
clone_size: .
v_call: TRBV7-9

cdr3_aa: CASSLGGFSYGYTF
cdr3_nt: TGTGCCAGCAGTCTGGGCGGGTTCAGCTATGGCTACACCTTC
j_call: TRBJ1-2
d_call: .
clone_size: .
v_call: TRBV6-5

cdr3_aa: CASSGLTGNEQFF
cdr3_nt: TGTGCCAGCAGCGGACTGACAGGGAATGAGCAGTTCTTC
j_call: TRBJ2-1
d_call: TRBD1
clone_size: .
v_call: TRBV7-6

cdr3_aa: CASVTPGTATYEQYF
cdr3_nt: TGTGCCAGCGTCACCCCCGGGACAGCTACCTACGAGCAGTACTTC
j_call: TRBJ2-7
d_call: TRBD1
clone_size: .
v_call: TRBV6-5

cdr3_aa: CASSLGQTANEKLFF
cdr3_nt: TGCGCCAGCAGCTTGGGACAGACTGCTAATGAAAAACTGTTTTTT
j_call: TRBJ1-4
d_call: .
clone_size: .
v_call: TRBV5-1

cdr3_aa: CASSIVGAQQPQHF
cdr3_nt: TGTGCCAGTAGTATAGTAGGGGCCCAACAGCCCCAGCATTTT
j_call: TRBJ1-5
d_call: .
clone_size: .
v_call: TRBV19

cdr3_aa: CASSSPGTGGDYGYTF
cdr3_nt: TGTGCCAGCAGCTCCCCCGGGACAGGGGGCGACTATGGCTACACCTTC
j_call: TRBJ1-2
d_call: TRBD1
clone_size: .
v_call: TRBV5-6

cdr3_aa: CATSRDTGGAFF
cdr3_nt: TGTGCCACCAGCAGAGACACCGGGGGGGCTTTCTTT
j_call: TRBJ1-1
d_call: .
clone_size: .
v_call: TRBV15

cdr3_aa: CASSSVAGGRADTQYF
cdr3_nt: TGTGCCAGCAGTTCAGTAGCGGGGGGGCGTGCAGATACGCAGTATTTT
j_call: TRBJ2-3
d_call: TRBD2
clone_size: .
v_call: TRBV28

cdr3_aa: CASSSRSTEISNQPQHF
cdr3_nt: TGTGCCAGCAGTTCTCGCTCGACAGAAATTAGCAATCAGCCCCAGCATTTT
j_call: TRBJ1-5
d_call: .
clone_size: .
v_call: TRBV27

cdr3_aa: CAISGTGTGGAGSPLHF
cdr3_nt: TGTGCCATCAGTGGAACCGGGACAGGGGGCGCTGGGTCACCCCTCCACTTT
j_call: TRBJ1-6
d_call: TRBD1
clone_size: .
v_call: TRBV10-3

cdr3_aa: CASSLLQRIDQETQYF
cdr3_nt: TGTGCCAGCAGCCTCCTCCAGCGAATCGACCAAGAGACCCAGTACTTC
j_call: TRBJ2-5
d_call: .
clone_size: .
v_call: TRBV7-9

cdr3_aa: CASSLDRANTEAFF
cdr3_nt: TGTGCCAGCAGCTTGGACAGGGCGAACACTGAAGCTTTCTTT
j_call: TRBJ1-1
d_call: .
clone_size: .
v_call: TRBV5-4

cdr3_aa: CASSSPTRRANEKLFF
cdr3_nt: TGTGCCAGCAGTTCCCCCACTAGGAGGGCTAATGAAAAACTGTTTTTT
j_call: TRBJ1-4
d_call: .
clone_size: once
v_call: TRBV28

cdr3_aa: CASSLLAGGPHEQYF
cdr3_nt: TGTGCCAGCAGCTTGCTCGCGGGGGGGCCGCACGAGCAGTACTTC
j_call: TRBJ2-7
d_call: TRBD2
clone_size: .
v_call: TRBV5-6

cdr3_aa: CSGRGFPGQGFSDTQYF
cdr3_nt: TGCAGCGGCCGAGGCTTTCCGGGACAGGGGTTTTCAGATACGCAGTATTTT
j_call: TRBJ2-3
d_call: TRBD1
clone_size: once
v_call: TRBV29-1

cdr3_aa: CASSLTWGTDTQYF
cdr3_nt: TGTGCCAGCAGCCTGACATGGGGCACAGATACGCAGTATTTT
j_call: TRBJ2-3
d_call: .
clone_size: .
v_call: TRBV7-9

cdr3_aa: CSARRLGYTF
cdr3_nt: TGCAGTGCTAGACGACTTGGCTACACCTTC
j_call: TRBJ1-2
d_call: .
clone_size: .
v_call: TRBV20-1

cdr3_aa: CASSERGLGDGYTF
cdr3_nt: TGTGCCAGCAGTGAAAGGGGACTAGGGGATGGCTACACCTTC
j_call: TRBJ1-2
d_call: .
clone_size: .
v_call: TRBV6-1

cdr3_aa: CASSQAVGQGGSPLHF
cdr3_nt: TGCGCCAGCAGCCAAGCCGTGGGACAGGGTGGATCACCCCTCCACTTT
j_call: TRBJ1-6
d_call: TRBD1
clone_size: few
v_call: TRBV4-1

cdr3_aa: CASSGGSPRETQYF
cdr3_nt: TGTGCCAGCAGCGGCGGGTCTCCCAGAGAGACCCAGTACTTC
j_call: TRBJ2-5
d_call: .
clone_size: .
v_call: TRBV6-5